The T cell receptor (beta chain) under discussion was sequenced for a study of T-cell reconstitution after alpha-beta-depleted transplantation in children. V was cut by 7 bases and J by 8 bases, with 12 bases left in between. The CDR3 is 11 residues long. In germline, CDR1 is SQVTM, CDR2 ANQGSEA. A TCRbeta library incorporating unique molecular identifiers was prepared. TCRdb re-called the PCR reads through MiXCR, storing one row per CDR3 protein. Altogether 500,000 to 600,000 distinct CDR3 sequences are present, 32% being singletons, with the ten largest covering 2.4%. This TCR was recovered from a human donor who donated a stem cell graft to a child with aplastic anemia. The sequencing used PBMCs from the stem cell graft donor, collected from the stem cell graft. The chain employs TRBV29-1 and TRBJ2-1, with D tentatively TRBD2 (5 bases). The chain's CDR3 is CSAAEFDEQFF. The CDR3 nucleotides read TGCAGCGCAGCGGAGTTCGATGAGCAGTTCTTC.